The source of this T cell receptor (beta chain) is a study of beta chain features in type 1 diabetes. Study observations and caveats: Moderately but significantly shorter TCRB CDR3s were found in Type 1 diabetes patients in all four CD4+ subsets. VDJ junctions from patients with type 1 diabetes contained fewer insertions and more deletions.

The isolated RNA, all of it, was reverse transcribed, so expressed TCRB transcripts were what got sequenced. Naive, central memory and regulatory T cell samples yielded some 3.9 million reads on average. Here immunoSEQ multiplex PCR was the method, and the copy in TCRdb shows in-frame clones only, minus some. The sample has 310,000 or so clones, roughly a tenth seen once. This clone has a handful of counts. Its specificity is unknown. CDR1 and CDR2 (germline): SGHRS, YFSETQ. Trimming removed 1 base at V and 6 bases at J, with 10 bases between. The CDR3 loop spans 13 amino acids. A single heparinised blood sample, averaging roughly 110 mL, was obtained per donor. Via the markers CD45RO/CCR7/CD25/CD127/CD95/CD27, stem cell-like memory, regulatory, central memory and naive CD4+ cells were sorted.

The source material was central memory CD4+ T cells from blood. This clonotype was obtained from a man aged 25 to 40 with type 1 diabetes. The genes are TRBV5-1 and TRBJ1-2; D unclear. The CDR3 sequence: CASSLTGEDGYTF. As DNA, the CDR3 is TGCGCCAGCAGCTTGACTGGGGAGGATGGCTACACCTTC.